Presented here are 14 T cell receptor beta chains from one specimen sequenced in a study of T-cell reconstitution after alpha-beta-depleted transplantation in children. The TCRbeta library incorporated unique molecular identifiers. TCRdb called the PCR reads again in MiXCR, with one record for every CDR3 protein. The repertoire consists of a few hundred thousand distinct CDR3 sequences, with 20% occurring once and the leading ten covering 3% to 4%. This specimen was PBMCs from the stem cell graft donor, taken from the stem cell graft. These receptors all come from a human donor who donated a stem cell graft to a child with acute myeloid leukemia.

This clonotype was found many times. The V and J genes are TRBV10-3 and TRBJ2-7, with 13 bases lining up with TRBD2. CDR3 length equals 18 residues. V lost 1 base and J lost 3; bases outside the gene matches: 9. Germline CDR1 ENHRY, CDR2 SYGVKD. This CDR3 is CAISEFGLAGAKIYEQYF. The CDR3 nucleotides read TGTGCCATCAGTGAGTTTGGACTAGCGGGAGCGAAAATCTACGAGCAGTACTTC.

The chain couples TRBV12-3 or TRBV12-4 to TRBJ1-5; D remains unclear. This CDR3 contains 15 residues. Trimming pared 6 bases from V and 1 base from J, leaving 13 bases between. The chain's CDR3 is CASSPGGWSNQPQHF. Written as DNA, the CDR3 is TGTGCCAGCAGCCCGGGCGGTTGGAGCAATCAGCCCCAGCATTTT.

The table lists this clonotype with a few counts. The CDR3 region is CASSLDSETEAFF. The CDR3 DNA reads as TGTGCCAGCAGCCTGGACAGTGAAACTGAAGCTTTCTTT. The chain has TRBV5-5 and TRBJ1-1; D might be TRBD1 (6 bases). Germline values: CDR1 SGHKS, CDR2 YYEKEE (reference sequence). The CDR3 covers 13 residues. Trimming pared 4 bases from V and 5 bases from J, leaving 12 bases between.

This clonotype was observed a handful of times. The gene calls are TRBV12-3 or TRBV12-4 and TRBJ2-3; possible D gene TRBD2, 6 bases. There are 15 residues in the CDR3. Trimming took 2 bases from V and 4 from J, leaving 13 bases between them. The CDR3, as DNA: TGTGCCAGCAGTTTACCCCGCGGGAACTCAGATACGCAGTATTTT. Encoded protein: CASSLPRGNSDTQYF.

The V and J genes are TRBV11-1 and TRBJ2-7; 9 bases agree with TRBD2. This CDR3 has 14 amino acids. Germline assignment: CDR1 SGHAT and CDR2 FQDESV (reference sequence). The V segment lost 3 bases and the J segment 6 bases; nucleotides outside the gene matches: 6. The CDR3 DNA reads as TGTGCCAGCAGCTTCTCTGGCGGGAGGGCCGAGCAGTACTTC. Encoded protein: CASSFSGGRAEQYF.

This clonotype was seen ten or more times. J is TRBJ2-7 and V is TRBV12-3 or TRBV12-4, with TRBD2 matching 8 bases. The CDR3 has 14 amino acids. The V and J ends lost 2 bases and 2 bases, in that order; junction bases with no gene match: 2. This CDR3 reads CASSLPGGPYEQYF. The CDR3 DNA reads TGTGCCAGCAGTTTACCGGGAGGGCCCTACGAGCAGTACTTC.

This sequence joins TRBV6-1 and TRBJ2-5; D gene uncertain. The CDR3 extends over 13 amino acids. V lost 2 bases and J lost 1, with 5 bases in between. Germline V CDR1 and CDR2: MNHNS, SASEGT. The CDR3: CASSEQAQETQYF. In DNA form, the CDR3 reads TGTGCCAGCAGTGAACAGGCCCAAGAGACCCAGTACTTC.

V is TRBV29-1 and J is TRBJ2-3, with 9 bases fitting TRBD2. Per the germline V gene, CDR1 is SQVTM and CDR2 is ANQGSEA. Trimming removed 7 bases from V and 3 bases from J; junction bases left unmatched: 8. This CDR3 has 14 amino acids. The CDR3 region is CSGTLAGETDTQYF. CDR3 DNA sequence: TGCAGCGGGACCTTAGCGGGAGAGACAGATACGCAGTATTTT.

This clonotype was counted only a few times. This rearrangement joins TRBV15 to TRBJ2-1; D may match TRBD1 or TRBD2 (5 bases each). This CDR3 has 15 residues. V lost 1 base and J 4 bases, leaving 11 bases between the germline ends. In germline, CDR1 is LNHNV, CDR2 YYDKDF (reference sequence). CDR3 residues: CATSRGYGGYNEQFF. The CDR3 coding sequence is TGTGCCACCAGCAGAGGATATGGGGGATACAATGAGCAGTTCTTC.

This clonotype was seen a few times. DNA of the CDR3: TGTGCCAGCAGTTACGGGGTGACAGGGTTAGGGAACACTGAAGCTTTCTTT. Translated, it gives CASSYGVTGLGNTEAFF. The genes are TRBV6-5 and TRBJ1-1; TRBD1 agrees at 7 bases. The CDR3 is 17 amino acids. V was pared by 2 bases and J by 1 base, with 10 bases of the junction left unmatched. Germline V lookup: CDR1 MNHEY, CDR2 SVGAGI.

A note on this clonotype: This may stem from a read error, because a much larger clone lies one nucleotide away. This chain joins TRBV20-1 and TRBJ1-5; D not certain. The V end lost 6 bases, the J end lost 9 bases, and 18 bases lay between the germline ends. Germline V lookup: CDR1 DFQATT, CDR2 SNEGSKA (reference sequence). The CDR3 sequence is 13 residues long. The CDR3 bases are TGCAGTGCGAGCGCGCAGAGTAGTCTGCCCCAGCATTTT. Protein product: CSASAQSSLPQHF.

This clonotype was observed a handful of times. V and J are TRBV5-1 and TRBJ2-6; D is ambiguous. V lost 0 bases to trimming and J lost 4 bases, with 8 bases between them. Germline CDR1 and CDR2: SGHRS and YFSETQ. This CDR3 has 15 amino acids. This CDR3 reads CASSLVMSGANVLTF. The CDR3 nucleotides are TGCGCCAGCAGCTTGGTTATGTCCGGGGCCAACGTCCTGACTTTC. Together with reference TRBV5-1 and TRBJ2-6, the CDR3 gives the full variable domain: KAGVTQTPRYLIKTRGQQVTLSCSPISGHRSVSWYQQTPGQGLQFLFEYFSETQRNKGNFPGRFSGRQFSNSRSEMNVSTLELGDSALYLCASSLVMSGANVLTFGAGSRLTVL.

The CDR3 reads CASSLGGGRAGEQYF. Written as DNA, the CDR3 is TGCGCCAGCAGCTTGGGAGGCGGGAGGGCCGGCGAGCAGTACTTC. This rearrangement joins TRBV5-1 to TRBJ2-7, with 9 bases fitting TRBD2. Looked up from germline, CDR1 is SGHRS and CDR2 is YFSETQ. J was trimmed by 6 bases and V by 0 bases; bases with no gene match: 7. This CDR3 region has 15 residues.

At least ten counts were recorded for this clonotype. This chain uses TRBV11-3 with TRBJ2-3, with D perhaps matching TRBD1 (6 bases). The CDR3 totals 15 residues. Germline assignment: CDR1 SGHNT and CDR2 YENEEA. The V end lost 5 bases, the J end lost 2 bases, and 14 bases lay between the germline ends. The CDR3 DNA is TGTGCCAGCAGCGCCCGACAGGAACCCACAGATACGCAGTATTTT. Its translation is CASSARQEPTDTQYF. Variable domain in full (rest from reference TRBV11-3 and TRBJ2-3): EAGVVQSPRYKIIEKKQPVAFWCNPISGHNTLYWYLQNLGQGPELLIRYENEEAVDDSQLPKDRFSAERLKGVDSTLKIQPAELGDSAVYLCASSARQEPTDTQYFGPGTRLTVL.